This TCR beta chain comes out of a study of PD-1 and CTLA-4 blockade in melanoma (dated by TCRdb to 2020 to 2022). General notes on the study: In patients with melanoma, the study measured the effects of PD-1 blockade versus CTLA-4 blockade on the melanoma-reactive CD8 T cell response.

Taken from cysteine to phenylalanine, the CDR3 has 13 residues. The read is trimmed to its CDR3 DNA, 39 bases read in frame from base 1. The junction carries 11 bases between V and J, which are trimmed by 2 bases and 3 bases respectively. The germline V gene (reference sequence) provides CDR1 GTSNPN and CDR2 SVGIG. The method behind the library was the immunoSEQ multiplex PCR assay. As stored in TCRdb, this immuneACCESS dataset retains in-frame rearrangements with V and J assigned. A fraction of the clones does not appear; measured against another copy, unresolved V genes explain less than half of the discrepancy, and the remainder lacks a known reason. The sample table contains some 30,000 clones; only one count was recorded for about 85% of them. The leading ten clones occupy 5% to 8% of the sample. As concerns this clone: What this receptor recognizes is not known. Base qualities are missing; no much larger clone stands one base away.

The sample here was CD8+ T cells from peripheral blood, taken from a patient given anti-PD-1 treatment. This receptor chain uses TRBV30 and TRBJ2-7, with the D gene too uncertain to name. The origin of this receptor is a human donor with melanoma. The sequence in DNA is TGTGCCTGGAGTCTTGGGGATAGCTACGAGCAGTACTTC. It encodes CAWSLGDSYEQYF.